One sample yielded the 8 T cell receptor beta chains listed below, sequenced in a study of shared clonotypes between healthy human individuals. The data were produced by immunoSEQ multiplex PCR, yet TCRdb's version contains in-frame clones alone and is incomplete. The profile shows roughly 1,000,000 clones, approximately 80% of them singletons. The specimen was memory CD4+ T cells from PBMCs. Subset given: CD45RA-negative fraction. The receptor set was obtained from a man aged 18-30 years in good health. Some clones in this sample may be carry-over from other donors' samples.

The V gene is TRBV7-9, the J gene TRBJ1-2, with D possibly matching TRBD1 (6 bases). Germline V lookup: CDR1 SEHNR, CDR2 FQNEAQ (reference sequence). V was pared by 5 bases and J by 7 bases, with 14 bases between. This CDR3 spans 13 amino acids. CDR3 residues: CASSHNRAGGYTF. As DNA, the CDR3 is TGTGCCAGCAGCCATAACAGGGCGGGTGGCTACACCTTC.

The rearrangement links TRBV5-1 to TRBJ2-5; D uncertain. The CDR3 has 14 amino acids. Between the trimmed V and J ends, which lost 0 bases and 4 bases, there was a span of 10 bases. Germline V gene lookup returns CDR1 SGHRS and CDR2 YFSETQ. The CDR3 DNA reads TGCGCCAGCAGCTTGGTTCCGGACGCAGAGACCCAGTACTTC. Protein sequence: CASSLVPDAETQYF.

The J gene is TRBJ1-1, the V gene TRBV25-1; D might be TRBD1 (6 bases). Germline V gene data show CDR1 as MGHDK and CDR2 as SYGVNS. The CDR3 covers 15 residues. Trimming pared 5 bases from V and 7 bases from J, leaving 20 bases between. CDR3 region: CASSFRGEDPGEAFF. CDR3 sequence (DNA): TGTGCCAGCAGTTTCAGGGGCGAAGATCCGGGTGAAGCTTTCTTT.

The chain has TRBV18 and TRBJ2-2, with TRBD2 matching over 10 bases. Germline V gene data show CDR1 as KGHSH and CDR2 as LQKENI. The CDR3 is made up of 18 amino acids. Unmatched junction bases numbered 13, after V lost 2 bases and J lost 7 bases. CDR3 sequence (DNA): TGTGCCAGCTCACCAAGCCCAGGAGCTAGCGGGAGTGGCGGGGAGCTGTTTTTT. Translated, it gives CASSPSPGASGSGGELFF.

The rearrangement joins TRBV6-5 to TRBJ2-1, with 10 bases aligning to TRBD1. Germline V lookup: CDR1 MNHEY, CDR2 SVGAGI. The CDR3 loop spans 14 amino acids. Unmatched junction bases numbered 7, after V lost 6 bases and J lost 8 bases. CDR3 DNA sequence: TGTGCCAGCAGAAAACGTGGACAGGGGGATGAGCAGTTCTTC. Residues: CASRKRGQGDEQFF.

This chain joins TRBV28 and TRBJ2-1; 12 nucleotides agree with TRBD2. After removal of 7 bases from V and 7 bases from J, the junction contained 8 bases not matched to a gene. CDR3 length: 15 amino acids. From germline, CDR1 is MDHEN and CDR2 SYDVKM. For the CDR3, the DNA is TGTGCCAGCACTCCTCGGACTAGCGGGGCTAATGAGCAGTTCTTC. It is translated as CASTPRTSGANEQFF. Combining the CDR3 with reference TRBV28 and TRBJ2-1 gives the whole variable domain DVKVTQSSRYLVKRTGEKVFLECVQDMDHENMFWYRQDPGLGLRLIYFSYDVKMKEKGDIPEGYSVSREKKERFSLILESASTNQTSMYLCASTPRTSGANEQFFGPGTRLTVL.

The V call is TRBV30, the J call TRBJ1-5; D might be TRBD1 (5 bases). This CDR3 region has 17 residues. CDR1 is GTSNPN, CDR2 SVGIG, per germline (reference sequence). The germline V and J ends were trimmed by 8 bases and 5 bases, with 28 bases remaining between them. The CDR3 loop reads CARGGPNLDTNHQPQHF. In DNA, the CDR3 is TGTGCCCGGGGGGGACCGAACTTAGATACGAACCATCAGCCCCAGCATTTT.

The chain has TRBV4-2 and TRBJ2-2, with TRBD2 identical over 10 bases. CDR1 LGHNA and CDR2 YNFKEQ come from the germline V gene. The ends lost 4 bases at V and 6 bases at J; junction bases unmatched: 8. There are 16 residues in the CDR3. This chain's CDR3 is CASSLNLAGEAGELFF. The CDR3 coding sequence is TGTGCCAGCAGCCTAAATCTAGCGGGAGAAGCCGGGGAGCTGTTTTTT.